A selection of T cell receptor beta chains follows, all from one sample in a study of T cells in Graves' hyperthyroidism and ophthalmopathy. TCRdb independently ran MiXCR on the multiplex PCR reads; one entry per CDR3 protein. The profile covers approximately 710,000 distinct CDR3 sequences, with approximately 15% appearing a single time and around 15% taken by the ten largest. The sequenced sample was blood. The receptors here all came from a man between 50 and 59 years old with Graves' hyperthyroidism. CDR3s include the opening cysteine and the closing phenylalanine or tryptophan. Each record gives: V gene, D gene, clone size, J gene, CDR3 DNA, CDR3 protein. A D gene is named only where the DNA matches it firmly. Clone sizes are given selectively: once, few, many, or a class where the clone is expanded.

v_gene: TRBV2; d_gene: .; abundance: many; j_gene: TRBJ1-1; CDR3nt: TGTGCCAGCAGTGATCGACAAGTGAACACTGAAGCTTTCTTT; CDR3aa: CASSDRQVNTEAFF
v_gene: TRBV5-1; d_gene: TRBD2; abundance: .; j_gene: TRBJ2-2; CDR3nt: TGCGCCAGCAGCTTGGGAGCGGAAGCGGGAACCGGGGAGCTGTTTTTT; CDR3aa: CASSLGAEAGTGELFF
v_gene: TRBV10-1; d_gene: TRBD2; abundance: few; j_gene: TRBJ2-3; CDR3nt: TGCGCCAGCAGTCAGGCTGTGACTAGCGGAAACACAGATACGCAGTATTTT; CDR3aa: CASSQAVTSGNTDTQYF
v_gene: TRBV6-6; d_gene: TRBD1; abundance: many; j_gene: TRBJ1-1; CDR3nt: TGTGCCAGCAGTTACCGGGACAGGGGGAACACTGAAGCTTTCTTT; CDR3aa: CASSYRDRGNTEAFF
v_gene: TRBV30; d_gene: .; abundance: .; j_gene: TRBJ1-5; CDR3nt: TGTGCCTGGAGTCTCGGACACCTCAATCAGCCCCAGCATTTT; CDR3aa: CAWSLGHLNQPQHF
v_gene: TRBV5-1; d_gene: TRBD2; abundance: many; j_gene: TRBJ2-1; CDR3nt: TGCGCCAGCAGCTTACCTAGCGGGAGGGCCTACAATGAGCAGTTCTTC; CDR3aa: CASSLPSGRAYNEQFF
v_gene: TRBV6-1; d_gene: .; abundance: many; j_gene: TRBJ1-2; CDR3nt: TGTGCCAGCAGTGCAATATTACGGGGGGGCGGTTATTATGGCTACACCTTC; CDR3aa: CASSAILRGGGYYGYTF
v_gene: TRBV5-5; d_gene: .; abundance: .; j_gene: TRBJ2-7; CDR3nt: TGTGCCAGCAGCACAGGAGTCGAGCAGTACTTC; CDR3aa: CASSTGVEQYF
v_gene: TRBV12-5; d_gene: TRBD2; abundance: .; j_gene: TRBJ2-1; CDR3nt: TGTGCTAGTGGTTTGTCCCTGACTAGCGGGAGATTAGTGGACAATGAGCAGTTCTTC; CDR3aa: CASGLSLTSGRLVDNEQFF
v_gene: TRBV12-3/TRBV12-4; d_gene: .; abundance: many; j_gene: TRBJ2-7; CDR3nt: TGTGCCAGCAGTAAAACGACGAAGCACTACGAGCAGTACTTC; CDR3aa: CASSKTTKHYEQYF
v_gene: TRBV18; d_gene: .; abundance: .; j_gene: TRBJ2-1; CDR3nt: TGTGCCAGCTCACCACTAAGGCTTCCGGGTGAGCGGTTCTTC; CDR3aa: CASSPLRLPGERFF
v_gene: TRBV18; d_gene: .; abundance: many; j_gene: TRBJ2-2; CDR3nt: TGTGCCAGCTCACCACCGAACACCGGGGAGCTGTTTTTT; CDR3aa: CASSPPNTGELFF
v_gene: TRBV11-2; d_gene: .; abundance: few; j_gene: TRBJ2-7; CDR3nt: TGTGCCAGCAGCTTAGTGGCGGAGCAGTACTTC; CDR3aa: CASSLVAEQYF
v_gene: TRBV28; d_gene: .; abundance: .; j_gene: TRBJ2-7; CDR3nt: TGTGCCAGCTTAAAACCTGGACTGACCTACGAGCAGTACTTC; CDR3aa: CASLKPGLTYEQYF
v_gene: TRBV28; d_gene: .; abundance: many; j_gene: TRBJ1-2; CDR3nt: TGTGCCAGCAGTTCGGGACCCAGTGGCTACACCTTC; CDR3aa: CASSSGPSGYTF
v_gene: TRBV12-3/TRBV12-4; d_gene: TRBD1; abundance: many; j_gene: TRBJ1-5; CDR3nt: TGTGCCAGCGGGACAGGTTTGCCTCAGCCCCAGCATTTT; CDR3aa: CASGTGLPQPQHF
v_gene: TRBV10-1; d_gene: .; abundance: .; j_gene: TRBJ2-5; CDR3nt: TGCGCCAGCAGTGAAGGAGCGCGTGAGACCCAGTACTTC; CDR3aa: CASSEGARETQYF
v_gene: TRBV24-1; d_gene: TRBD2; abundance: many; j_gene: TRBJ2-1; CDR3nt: TGTGCCACCAGTGATTCGCTAGCGGAAGAATACAATGAGCAGTTCTTC; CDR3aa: CATSDSLAEEYNEQFF
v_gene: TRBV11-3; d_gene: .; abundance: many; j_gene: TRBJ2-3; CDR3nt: TGTGCCAGCAGCTACAACACAGATACGCAGTATTTT; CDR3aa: CASSYNTDTQYF
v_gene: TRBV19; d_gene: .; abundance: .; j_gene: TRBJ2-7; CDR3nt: TGTGCCAGTAGTGTCACCGGGGCCCTCTACGAGCAGTACTTC; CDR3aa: CASSVTGALYEQYF
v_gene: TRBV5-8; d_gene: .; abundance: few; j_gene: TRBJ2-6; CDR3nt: TGTGCCAGCAGCTTGGAGGGTTTGGGTTCTGGGGCCAACGTCCTGACTTTC; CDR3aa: CASSLEGLGSGANVLTF
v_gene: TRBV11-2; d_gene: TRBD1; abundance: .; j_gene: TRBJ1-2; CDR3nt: TGTGCCAGCAGCGGACGGACAGGGAACAAAGGTTACTATGGCTACACCTTC; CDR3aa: CASSGRTGNKGYYGYTF
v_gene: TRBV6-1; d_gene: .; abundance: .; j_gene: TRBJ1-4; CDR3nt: TGTGCCAGCAGTTTCCCTCCGACAGGATCAAATGAAAAACTGTTTTTT; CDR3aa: CASSFPPTGSNEKLFF
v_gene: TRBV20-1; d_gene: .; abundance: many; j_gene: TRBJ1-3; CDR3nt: TGCAGTGCTAGAGGTGACGAAGGGGACGGAAACACCATATATTTT; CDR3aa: CSARGDEGDGNTIYF
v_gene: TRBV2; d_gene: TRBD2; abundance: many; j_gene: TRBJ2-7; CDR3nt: TGTGCCAGCAGCGTAGGAGCGGGAGAAGTTGAGCAGTACTTC; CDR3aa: CASSVGAGEVEQYF
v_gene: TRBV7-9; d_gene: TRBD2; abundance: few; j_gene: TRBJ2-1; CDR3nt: TGTGCCAGCAGGTGGACTAGCGGAAACAATGAGCAGTTCTTC; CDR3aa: CASRWTSGNNEQFF
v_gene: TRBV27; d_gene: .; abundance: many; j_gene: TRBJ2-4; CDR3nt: TGTGCCAGCAGCGACAGATTAGCCAAAAACATTCAGTACTTC; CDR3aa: CASSDRLAKNIQYF
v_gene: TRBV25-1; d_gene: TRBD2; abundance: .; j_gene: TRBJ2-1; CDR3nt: TGTGCCAGCAGTGGACCGGGACTAGCGGACAATGAGCAGTTCTTC; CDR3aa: CASSGPGLADNEQFF
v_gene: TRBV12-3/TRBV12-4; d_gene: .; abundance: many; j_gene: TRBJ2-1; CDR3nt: TGTGCCAGCACAACTACGAGGTATGAGGGTTACGATGAGCAGTTCTTC; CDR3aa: CASTTTRYEGYDEQFF
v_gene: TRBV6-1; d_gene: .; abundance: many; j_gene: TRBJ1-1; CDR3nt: TGTGCCAGCACCAAAAACCTCTTGAACACTGAAGCTTTCTTT; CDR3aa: CASTKNLLNTEAFF
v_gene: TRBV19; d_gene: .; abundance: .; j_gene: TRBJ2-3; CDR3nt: TGTGCCAGTAGTATGTCTGGGCCCGGCACAGATACGCAGTATTTT; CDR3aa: CASSMSGPGTDTQYF